This TCR beta chain was captured in a study of beta chain features in type 1 diabetes. Study-wide context: Examination spanned 90 million to 140 million sorted cells from all samples. Overall study results and limits: Moderate but significant shortening of TCRB CDR3s was recorded in all four CD4+ subsets from Type 1 diabetes patients.

The CDR3 sequence is 14 residues long. After removal of 6 bases from V and 1 base from J, the junction contained 3 bases not matched to a gene. Germline V gene lookup returns CDR1 MNHNY and CDR2 SVGAGI (reference sequence). Expressed TCRB transcripts were sequenced because the isolated RNA had all been reverse transcribed beforehand. Clones were sequenced by immunoSEQ multiplex PCR, and TCRdb holds only the in-frame ones, with some missing. Here the sample spans 300,000 or so clones, approximately 10% being singletons. With respect to this clone: Its target is not known.

J is TRBJ2-3 and V is TRBV6-6; 8 bases line up with TRBD2. This TCR derives from a man aged 25 to 40 with type 1 diabetes. Source material: central memory CD4+ T cells from blood. Written as DNA, the CDR3 is TGTGCCAGCAGGGACGGGGGGGGCACAGATACGCAGTATTTT. Its protein is CASRDGGGTDTQYF.